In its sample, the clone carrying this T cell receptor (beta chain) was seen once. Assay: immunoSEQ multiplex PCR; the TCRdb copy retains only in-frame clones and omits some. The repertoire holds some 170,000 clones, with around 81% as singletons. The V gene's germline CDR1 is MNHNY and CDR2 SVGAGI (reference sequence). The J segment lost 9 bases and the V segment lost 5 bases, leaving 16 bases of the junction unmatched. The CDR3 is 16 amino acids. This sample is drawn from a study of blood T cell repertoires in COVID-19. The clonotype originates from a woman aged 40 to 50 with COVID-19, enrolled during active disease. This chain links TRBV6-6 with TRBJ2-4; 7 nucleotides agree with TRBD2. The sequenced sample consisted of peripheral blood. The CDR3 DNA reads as TGTGCCAGCAGTCAAAGCCCGGGAGGAGCGGGAAGCATTCAGTACTTC. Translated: CASSQSPGGAGSIQYF.